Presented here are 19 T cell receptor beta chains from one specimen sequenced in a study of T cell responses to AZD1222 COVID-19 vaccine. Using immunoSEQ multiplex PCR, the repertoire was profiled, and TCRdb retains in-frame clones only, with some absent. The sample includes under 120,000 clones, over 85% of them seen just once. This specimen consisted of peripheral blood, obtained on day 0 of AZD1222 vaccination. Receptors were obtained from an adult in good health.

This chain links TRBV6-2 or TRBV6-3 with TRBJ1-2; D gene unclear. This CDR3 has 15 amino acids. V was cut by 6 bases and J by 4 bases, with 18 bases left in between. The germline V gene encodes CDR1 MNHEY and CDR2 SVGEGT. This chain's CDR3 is CASSHDHVGIYGYTF. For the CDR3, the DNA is TGTGCCAGCAGCCACGACCACGTTGGTATCTATGGCTACACCTTC.

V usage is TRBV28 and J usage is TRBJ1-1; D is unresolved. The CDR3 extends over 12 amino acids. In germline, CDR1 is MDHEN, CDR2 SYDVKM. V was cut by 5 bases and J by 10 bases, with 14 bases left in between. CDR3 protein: CASSPGMRAAFF. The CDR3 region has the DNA TGTGCCAGCAGTCCTGGGATGAGGGCAGCTTTCTTT.

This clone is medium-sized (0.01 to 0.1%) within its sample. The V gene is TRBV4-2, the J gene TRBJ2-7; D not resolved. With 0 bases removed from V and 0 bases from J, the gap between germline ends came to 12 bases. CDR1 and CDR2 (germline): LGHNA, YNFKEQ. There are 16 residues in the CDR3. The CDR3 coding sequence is TGTGCCAGCAGCCAAGATCGGCAGGATCCCTCCTACGAGCAGTACTTC. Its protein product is CASSQDRQDPSYEQYF.

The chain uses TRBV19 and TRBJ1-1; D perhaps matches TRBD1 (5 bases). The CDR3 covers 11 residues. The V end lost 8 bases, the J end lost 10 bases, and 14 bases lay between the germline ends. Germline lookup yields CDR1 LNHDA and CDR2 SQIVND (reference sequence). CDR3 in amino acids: CASGGNRGAFF. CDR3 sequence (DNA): TGTGCCAGTGGGGGTAACCGAGGAGCTTTCTTT.

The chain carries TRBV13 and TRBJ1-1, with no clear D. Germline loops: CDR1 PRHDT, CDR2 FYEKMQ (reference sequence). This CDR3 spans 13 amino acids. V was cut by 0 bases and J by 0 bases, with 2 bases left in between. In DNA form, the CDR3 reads TGTGCCAGCAGCTTAGGTCTGAACACTGAAGCTTTCTTT. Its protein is CASSLGLNTEAFF.

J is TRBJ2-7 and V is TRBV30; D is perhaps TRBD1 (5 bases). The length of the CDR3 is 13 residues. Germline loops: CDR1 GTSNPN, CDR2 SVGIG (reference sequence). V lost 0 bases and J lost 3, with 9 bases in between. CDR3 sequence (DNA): TGTGCCTGGAGTGTGGGGCAGAACTACGAGCAGTACTTC. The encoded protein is CAWSVGQNYEQYF.

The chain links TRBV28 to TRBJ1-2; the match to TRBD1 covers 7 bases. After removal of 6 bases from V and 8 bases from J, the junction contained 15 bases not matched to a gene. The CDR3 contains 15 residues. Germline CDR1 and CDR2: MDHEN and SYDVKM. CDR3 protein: CASSPRVTGAWGYTF. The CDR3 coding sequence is TGTGCCAGCAGCCCCCGGGTTACAGGGGCTTGGGGCTACACCTTC.

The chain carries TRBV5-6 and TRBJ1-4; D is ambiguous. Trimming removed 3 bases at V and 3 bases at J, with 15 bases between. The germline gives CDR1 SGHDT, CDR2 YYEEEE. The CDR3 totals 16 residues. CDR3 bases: TGTGCCAGCAGCTATTTATACCAATCCTCTAATGAAAAACTGTTTTTT. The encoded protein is CASSYLYQSSNEKLFF.

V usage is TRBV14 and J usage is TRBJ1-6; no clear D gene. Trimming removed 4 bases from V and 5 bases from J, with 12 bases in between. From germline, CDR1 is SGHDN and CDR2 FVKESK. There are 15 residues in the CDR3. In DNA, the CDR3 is TGTGCCAGCAGCCCCCGGAGGGTCGATAATTCACCCCTCCACTTT. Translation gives CASSPRRVDNSPLHF.

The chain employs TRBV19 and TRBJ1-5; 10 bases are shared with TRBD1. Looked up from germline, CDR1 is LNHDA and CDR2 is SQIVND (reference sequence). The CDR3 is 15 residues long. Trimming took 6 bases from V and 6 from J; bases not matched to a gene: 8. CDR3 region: CASSLPGQGIQPQHF. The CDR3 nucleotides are TGTGCCAGTAGCTTACCGGGACAGGGGATTCAGCCCCAGCATTTT.

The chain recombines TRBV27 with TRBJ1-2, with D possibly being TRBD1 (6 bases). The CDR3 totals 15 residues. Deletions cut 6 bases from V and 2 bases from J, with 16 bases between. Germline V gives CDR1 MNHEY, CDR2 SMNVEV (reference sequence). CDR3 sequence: CASRRRQEPNYGYTF. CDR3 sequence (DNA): TGTGCCAGCAGACGGCGACAGGAGCCGAACTATGGCTACACCTTC.

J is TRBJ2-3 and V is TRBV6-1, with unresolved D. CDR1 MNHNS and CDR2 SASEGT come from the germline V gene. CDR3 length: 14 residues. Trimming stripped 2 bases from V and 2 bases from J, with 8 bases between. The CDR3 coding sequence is TGTGCCAGCAGTGAATATTTCTTCACAGATACGCAGTATTTT. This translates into CASSEYFFTDTQYF.

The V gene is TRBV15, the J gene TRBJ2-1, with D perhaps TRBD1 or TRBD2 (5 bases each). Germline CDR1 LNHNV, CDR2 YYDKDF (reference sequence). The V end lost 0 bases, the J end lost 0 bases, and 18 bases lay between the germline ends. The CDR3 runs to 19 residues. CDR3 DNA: TGTGCCACCAGCAGAGAAGGGGCCCTAGCAGGAAACTCCTACAATGAGCAGTTCTTC. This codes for CATSREGALAGNSYNEQFF.

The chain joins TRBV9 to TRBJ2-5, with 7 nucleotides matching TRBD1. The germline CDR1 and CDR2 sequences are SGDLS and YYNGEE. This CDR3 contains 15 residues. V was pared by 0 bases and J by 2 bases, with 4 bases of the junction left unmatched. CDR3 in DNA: TGTGCCAGCAGCGTAGCTAGGGGACAGCAAGAGACCCAGTACTTC. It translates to CASSVARGQQETQYF.

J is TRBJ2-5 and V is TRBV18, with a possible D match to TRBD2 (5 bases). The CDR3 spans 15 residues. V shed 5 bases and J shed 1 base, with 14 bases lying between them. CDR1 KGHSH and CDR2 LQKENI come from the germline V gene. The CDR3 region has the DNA TGTGCCAGCTCATCCAAACGGACTGTCCAAGAGACCCAGTACTTC. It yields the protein CASSSKRTVQETQYF.

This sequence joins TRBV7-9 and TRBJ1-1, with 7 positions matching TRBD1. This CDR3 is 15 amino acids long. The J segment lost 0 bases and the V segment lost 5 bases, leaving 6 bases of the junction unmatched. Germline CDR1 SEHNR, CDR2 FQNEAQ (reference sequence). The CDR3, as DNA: TGTGCCAGCAGCCGTACCGGGACAGTGAACACTGAAGCTTTCTTT. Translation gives CASSRTGTVNTEAFF. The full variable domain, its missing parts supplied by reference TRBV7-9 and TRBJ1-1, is DTGVSQNPRHKITKRGQNVTFRCDPISEHNRLYWYRQTLGQGPEFLTYFQNEAQLEKSRLLSDRFSAERPKGSFSTLEIQRTEQGDSAMYLCASSRTGTVNTEAFFGQGTRLTVV.

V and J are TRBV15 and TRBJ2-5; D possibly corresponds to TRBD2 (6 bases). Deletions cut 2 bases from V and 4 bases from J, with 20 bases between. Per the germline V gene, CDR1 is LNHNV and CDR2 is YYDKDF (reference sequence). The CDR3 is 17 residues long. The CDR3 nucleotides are TGTGCCACCAGCAGATCCCGGCGGGGCCAACAAGGAGAGACCCAGTACTTC. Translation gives CATSRSRRGQQGETQYF.

The CDR3: CSVQGNTEAFF. The CDR3 region has the DNA TGCAGTGTTCAGGGGAACACTGAAGCTTTCTTT. This chain uses TRBV20-1 with TRBJ1-1; TRBD1 is a possible D gene (5 bases). Germline-derived CDR1 and CDR2 are DFQATT and SNEGSKA (reference sequence). V gave up 7 bases and J gave up 1 base, with 7 bases separating them. The CDR3 contains 11 residues.

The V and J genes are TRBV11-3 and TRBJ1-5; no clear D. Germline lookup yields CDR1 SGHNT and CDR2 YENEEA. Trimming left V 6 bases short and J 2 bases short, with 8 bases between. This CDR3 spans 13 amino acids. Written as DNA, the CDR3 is TGTGCCAGCAGTTATACAGGCAATCAGCCCCAGCATTTT. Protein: CASSYTGNQPQHF.